Below, 11 T cell receptor beta chains from the same sample are listed, as sequenced in a study of cytomegalovirus exposure and HLA in healthy donors. The PCR was carried out with 60 Vbeta primers and 13 Jbeta primers. Data came from immunoSEQ multiplex PCR; TCRdb stores just in-frame clones and leaves some out. Of fewer than 200,000 clones in the sample, approximately 71% were seen once. Sequencing used PBMCs. The receptor set was obtained from a girl under 18 in good health and CMV-seronegative.

In the case of this clone: The sample carries other DNA sequences with the same CDR3. The chain joins TRBV7-3 to TRBJ1-2; 8 positions match TRBD1. CDR3 length: 13 amino acids. Trimming took 2 bases from V and 4 from J; bases not matched to a gene: 0. The germline gives CDR1 SGHTA, CDR2 FQGTGA. CDR3 residues: CASSLGQGYGYTF. The CDR3 region has the DNA TGTGCCAGCAGCTTAGGACAGGGCTATGGCTACACCTTC.

This clone was counted a single time. The chain uses TRBV4-1 and TRBJ1-6; D is unresolved. With 0 bases removed from V and 9 bases from J, the gap between germline ends came to 12 bases. This CDR3 spans 15 amino acids. The V gene's germline CDR1 is MGHRA and CDR2 YSYEKL. CDR3 loop: CASSQDQQVGSPLHF. In DNA form, the CDR3 reads TGCGCCAGCAGCCAAGATCAGCAGGTCGGTTCACCCCTCCACTTT.

This clone was detected only a few times. The rearrangement joins TRBV13 to TRBJ1-4; TRBD1 matches 9 bases. CDR1 and CDR2 from the germline V gene are PRHDT and FYEKMQ (reference sequence). The V and J ends lost 2 bases and 8 bases, in that order; junction bases with no gene match: 9. The CDR3 contains 16 residues. The CDR3 region has the DNA TGTGCCAGCAGCTTACGAACAGGGGGCGTAAGAGAAAAACTGTTTTTT. Translated, it gives CASSLRTGGVREKLFF.

This sequence joins TRBV4-1 and TRBJ2-5; tentatively, D is TRBD2 (5 bases). The V end was cut by 2 bases, the J end by 0 bases, with 7 bases between. Germline CDR1 is MGHRA and CDR2 is YSYEKL. CDR3 size: 14 residues. CDR3 residues: CASSQILDQETQYF. DNA for the CDR3: TGCGCCAGCAGCCAAATACTAGACCAAGAGACCCAGTACTTC.

V and J are TRBV7-8 and TRBJ2-7; TRBD2 aligns across 9 bases. Trimming cost V 2 bases and J 4 bases; bases outside gene matches: 6. This CDR3 contains 15 residues. Germline CDR1 and CDR2: SGHVS and FQNEAQ. CDR3 in amino acids: CASSLSGTSPYEQYF. DNA for the CDR3: TGTGCCAGCAGCTTATCCGGGACTAGCCCATACGAGCAGTACTTC.

V gene TRBV6-5 combines with J gene TRBJ1-4; 8 nucleotides agree with TRBD1. Trimming cost V 0 bases and J 4 bases; bases outside gene matches: 4. The CDR3 length is 16 residues. CDR1 MNHEY and CDR2 SVGAGI come from the germline V gene. Here the CDR3 reads CASSYSDRADNEKLFF. The CDR3 bases are TGTGCCAGCAGTTACTCGGACAGGGCGGATAATGAAAAACTGTTTTTT.

This clone occurred once. J is TRBJ1-5 and V is TRBV16; D is unresolved. CDR1 is KGHSY, CDR2 FQNENV, per germline. The ends were cut back, 1 base at V and 7 bases at J, with 11 bases in the middle. There are 14 residues in the CDR3. The CDR3 nucleotides are TGTGCCAGCAGCCAATTAGACATGGAACAGCCCCAGCATTTT. Its protein is CASSQLDMEQPQHF.

The chain combines TRBV6-1 with TRBJ1-5, with D possibly being TRBD1 (6 bases). Germline values: CDR1 MNHNS, CDR2 SASEGT. This CDR3 has 11 residues. V lost 7 bases and J lost 10, with 11 bases in between. The CDR3 loop is CASTTTGPQHF. CDR3 nucleotides: TGTGCCAGCACAACGACAGGACCCCAGCATTTT.

The chain recombines TRBV10-3 with TRBJ1-4; D unclear. The CDR3 has 14 residues. Germline assignment: CDR1 ENHRY and CDR2 SYGVKD. Trimming removed 3 bases at V and 4 bases at J, with 9 bases between. The CDR3 sequence: CAISDPSINEKLFF. The CDR3 nucleotides read TGTGCCATCAGTGACCCCAGTATTAATGAAAAACTGTTTTTT.

This clone has only a few counts. The rearrangement joins TRBV6-1 to TRBJ1-5; no reliable D call. The CDR3 consists of 14 residues. Germline V CDR1 and CDR2: MNHNS, SASEGT. Trimming pared 4 bases from V and 6 bases from J, leaving 13 bases between. This CDR3 reads CASSGLQRGQPQHF. CDR3 bases: TGTGCCAGCAGTGGACTCCAGAGAGGTCAGCCCCAGCATTTT.

The V gene is TRBV2, the J gene TRBJ2-5; 11 nucleotides line up with TRBD1. The germline CDR1 and CDR2 sequences are SNHLY and FYNNEI. Unmatched junction bases numbered 8, after V lost 5 bases and J lost 6 bases. This CDR3 comprises 15 residues. CDR3 amino acids: CASSWAGQGAKTQYF. The DNA of the CDR3 is TGTGCCAGCAGTTGGGCTGGACAGGGGGCGAAGACCCAGTACTTC.